This TCR beta chain stems from a study of T cells in Graves' hyperthyroidism and ophthalmopathy. Amplification of TCR beta CDR3 regions used RNA as the template. The TCR CDR3 was amplified in a first-round RT-PCR using the HTBI primer set. From the multiplex PCR reads, TCRdb called clonotypes with MiXCR, one entry per CDR3 protein. The sample contains some 550,000 distinct CDR3 sequences, roughly a sixth of which appear only once. The CDR3 extends over 15 amino acids. Trimming cost V 2 bases and J 6 bases, with 11 bases left between them. The chain is built from TRBV12-3 or TRBV12-4 and TRBJ1-6, with D possibly being TRBD1 (6 bases). The clonotype was recovered from a middle-aged woman with Graves' ophthalmopathy. Sequencing was done on a sample of blood. The DNA for the CDR3 is TGTGCCAGCAGTTTACGGGGGGCAAGTAATTCACCCCTCCACTTT. Amino acid sequence: CASSLRGASNSPLHF.